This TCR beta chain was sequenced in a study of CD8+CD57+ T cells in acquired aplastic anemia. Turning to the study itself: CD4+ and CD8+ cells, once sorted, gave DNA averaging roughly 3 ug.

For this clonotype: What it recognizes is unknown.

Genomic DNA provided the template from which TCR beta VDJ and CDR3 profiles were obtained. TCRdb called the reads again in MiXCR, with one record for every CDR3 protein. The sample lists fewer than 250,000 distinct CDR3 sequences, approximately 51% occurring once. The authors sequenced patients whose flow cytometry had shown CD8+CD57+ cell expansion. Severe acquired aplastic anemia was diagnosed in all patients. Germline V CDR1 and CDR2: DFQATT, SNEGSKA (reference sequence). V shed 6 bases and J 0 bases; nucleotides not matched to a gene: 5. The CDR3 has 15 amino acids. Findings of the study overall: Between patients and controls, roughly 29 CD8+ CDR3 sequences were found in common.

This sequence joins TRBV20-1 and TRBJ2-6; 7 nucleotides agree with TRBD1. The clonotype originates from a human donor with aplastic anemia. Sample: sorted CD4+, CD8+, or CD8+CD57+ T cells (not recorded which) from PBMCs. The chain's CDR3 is CSATDRISGANVLTF. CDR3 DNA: TGCAGTGCCACGGACAGGATCTCTGGGGCCAACGTCCTGACTTTC.